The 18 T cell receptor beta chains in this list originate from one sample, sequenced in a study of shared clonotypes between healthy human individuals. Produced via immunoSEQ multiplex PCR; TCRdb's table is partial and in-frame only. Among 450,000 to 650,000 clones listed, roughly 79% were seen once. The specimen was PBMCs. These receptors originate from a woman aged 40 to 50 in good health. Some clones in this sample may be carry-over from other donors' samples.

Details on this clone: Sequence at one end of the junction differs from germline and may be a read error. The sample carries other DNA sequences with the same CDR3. CDR3 bases: TGCGCCAGCAGTGAAGCGGGGAAACAGTTCTTC. Protein sequence: CASSEAGKQFF. The rearrangement links TRBV6-1 to TRBJ2-1, with TRBD2 matching 7 bases. The CDR3 has 11 residues. The germline gives CDR1 MNHNS, CDR2 SASEGT.

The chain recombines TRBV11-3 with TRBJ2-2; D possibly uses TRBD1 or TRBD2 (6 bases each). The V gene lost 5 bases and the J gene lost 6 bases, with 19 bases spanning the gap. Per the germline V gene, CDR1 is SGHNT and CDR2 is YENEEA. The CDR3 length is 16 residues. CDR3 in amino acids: CASSHGLKGGAGELFF. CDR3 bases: TGTGCCAGCAGCCATGGACTAAAAGGGGGTGCCGGGGAGCTGTTTTTT.

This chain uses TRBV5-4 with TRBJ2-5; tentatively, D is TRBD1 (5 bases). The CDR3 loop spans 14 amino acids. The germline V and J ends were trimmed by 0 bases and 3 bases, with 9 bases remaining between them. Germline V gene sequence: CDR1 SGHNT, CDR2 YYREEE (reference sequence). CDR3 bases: TGTGCCAGCAGCTTGGGTACCAGGGAAGAGACCCAGTACTTC. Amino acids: CASSLGTREETQYF.

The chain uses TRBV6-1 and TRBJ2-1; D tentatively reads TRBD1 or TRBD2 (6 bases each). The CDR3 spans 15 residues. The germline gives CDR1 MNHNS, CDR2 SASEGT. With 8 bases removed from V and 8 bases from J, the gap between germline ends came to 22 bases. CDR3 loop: CASLEGGPYYDEQFF. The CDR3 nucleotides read TGTGCCAGCCTGGAGGGGGGCCCATATTATGATGAGCAGTTCTTC.

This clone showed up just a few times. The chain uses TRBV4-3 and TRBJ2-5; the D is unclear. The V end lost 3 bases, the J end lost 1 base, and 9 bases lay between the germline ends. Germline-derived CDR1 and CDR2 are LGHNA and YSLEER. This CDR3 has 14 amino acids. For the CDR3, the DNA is TGCGCCAGCAGCCATATCAGGTTCCAAGAGACCCAGTACTTC. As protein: CASSHIRFQETQYF.

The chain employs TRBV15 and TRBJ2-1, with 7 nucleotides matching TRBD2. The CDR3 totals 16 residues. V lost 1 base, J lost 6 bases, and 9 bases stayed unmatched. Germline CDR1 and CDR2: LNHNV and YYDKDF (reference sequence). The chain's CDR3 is CATSRATSARINEQFF. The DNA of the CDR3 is TGTGCCACCAGCAGAGCTACTAGCGCGAGGATCAATGAGCAGTTCTTC.

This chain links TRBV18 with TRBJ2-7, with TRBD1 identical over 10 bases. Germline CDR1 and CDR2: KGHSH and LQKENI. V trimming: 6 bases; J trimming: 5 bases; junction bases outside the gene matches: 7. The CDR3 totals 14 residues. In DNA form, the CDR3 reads TGTGCCAGCTCCGGGGGACAGGGGATCCACGAGCAGTACTTC. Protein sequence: CASSGGQGIHEQYF.

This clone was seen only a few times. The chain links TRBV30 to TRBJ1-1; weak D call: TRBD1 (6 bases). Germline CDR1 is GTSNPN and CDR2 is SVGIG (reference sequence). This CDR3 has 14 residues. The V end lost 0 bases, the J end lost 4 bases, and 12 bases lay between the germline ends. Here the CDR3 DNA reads TGTGCCTGGAGTGTCTTGGGGGCGATCACTGAAGCTTTCTTT. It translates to CAWSVLGAITEAFF.

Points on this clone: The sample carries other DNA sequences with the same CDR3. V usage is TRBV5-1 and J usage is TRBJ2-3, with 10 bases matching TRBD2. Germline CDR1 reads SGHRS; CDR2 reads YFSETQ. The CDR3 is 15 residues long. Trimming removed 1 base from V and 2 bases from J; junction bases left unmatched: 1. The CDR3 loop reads CASSLTSGITDTQYF. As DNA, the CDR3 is TGCGCCAGCAGCTTGACTAGCGGGATCACAGATACGCAGTATTTT.

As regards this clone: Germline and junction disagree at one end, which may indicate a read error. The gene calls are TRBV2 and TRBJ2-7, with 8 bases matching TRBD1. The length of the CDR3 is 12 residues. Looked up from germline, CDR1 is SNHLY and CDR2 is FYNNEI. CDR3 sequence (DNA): TGTGCCAGCACTACGACAGGGGTCGAGCGGTACTTC. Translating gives CASTTTGVERYF.

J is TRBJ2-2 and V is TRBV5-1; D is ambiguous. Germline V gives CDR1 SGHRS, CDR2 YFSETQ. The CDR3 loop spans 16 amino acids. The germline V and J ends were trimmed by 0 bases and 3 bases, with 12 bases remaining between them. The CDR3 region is CASSLDRPGHTGELFF. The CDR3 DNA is TGCGCCAGCAGCTTGGACCGGCCTGGACACACCGGGGAGCTGTTTTTT.

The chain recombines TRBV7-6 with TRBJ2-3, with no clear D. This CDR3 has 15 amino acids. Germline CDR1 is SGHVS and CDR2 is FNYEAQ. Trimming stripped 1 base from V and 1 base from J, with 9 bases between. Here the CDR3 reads CASSLVVRRTDTQYF. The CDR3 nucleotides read TGTGCCAGCAGCTTAGTGGTCAGACGCACAGATACGCAGTATTTT.

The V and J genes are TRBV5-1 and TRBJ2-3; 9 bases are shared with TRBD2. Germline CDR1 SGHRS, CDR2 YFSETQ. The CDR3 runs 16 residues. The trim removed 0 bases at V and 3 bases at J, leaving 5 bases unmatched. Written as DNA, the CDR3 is TGCGCCAGCAGCTTGGAGGGTAGCGGGAGTACAGATACGCAGTATTTT. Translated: CASSLEGSGSTDTQYF.

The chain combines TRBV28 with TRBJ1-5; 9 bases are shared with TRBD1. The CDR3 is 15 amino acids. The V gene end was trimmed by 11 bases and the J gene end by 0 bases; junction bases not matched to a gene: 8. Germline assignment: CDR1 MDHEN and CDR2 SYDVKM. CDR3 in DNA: TGTGCCGGCGGGACAGGGACCTATAGCAATCAGCCCCAGCATTTT. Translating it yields CAGGTGTYSNQPQHF.

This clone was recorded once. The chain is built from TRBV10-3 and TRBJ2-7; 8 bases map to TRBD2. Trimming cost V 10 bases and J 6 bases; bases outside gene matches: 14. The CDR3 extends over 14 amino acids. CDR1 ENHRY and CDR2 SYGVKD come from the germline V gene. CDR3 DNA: TGTGCCACCAAGTCGTCCAGCGGGAGCGGCGAGCAGTACTTC. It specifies CATKSSSGSGEQYF.

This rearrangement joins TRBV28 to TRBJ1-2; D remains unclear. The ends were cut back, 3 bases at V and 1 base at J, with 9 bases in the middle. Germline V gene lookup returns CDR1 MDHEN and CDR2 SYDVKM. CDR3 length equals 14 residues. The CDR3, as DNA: TGTGCCAGCAGTTTCCCCAGGATTAACTATGGCTACACCTTC. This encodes CASSFPRINYGYTF.

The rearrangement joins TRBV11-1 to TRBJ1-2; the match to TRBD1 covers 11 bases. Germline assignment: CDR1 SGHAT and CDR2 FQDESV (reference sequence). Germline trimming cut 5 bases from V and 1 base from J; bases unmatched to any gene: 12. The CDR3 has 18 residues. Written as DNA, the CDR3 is TGTGCCAGCAGCCAATGGGGGACAGGGGGGCTACTTAACTATGGCTACACCTTC. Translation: CASSQWGTGGLLNYGYTF.

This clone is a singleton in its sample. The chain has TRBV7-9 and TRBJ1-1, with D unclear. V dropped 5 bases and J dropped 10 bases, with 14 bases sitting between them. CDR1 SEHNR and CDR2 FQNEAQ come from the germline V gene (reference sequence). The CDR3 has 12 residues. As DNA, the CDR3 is TGTGCCAGCAGCCCACTACCAGATGTAGCTTTCTTT. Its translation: CASSPLPDVAFF.